This entry lists 19 T cell receptor beta chains sequenced from one sample in a study of beta chain features in type 1 diabetes. The investigators reverse transcribed all of the isolated RNA, so they sequenced expressed TCRB transcripts. Data came from immunoSEQ multiplex PCR; TCRdb stores just in-frame clones and leaves some out. Among a few hundred thousand clones listed, 30% were seen once. The sequencing sample was made of naive CD4+ T cells from blood. The receptors come from a man younger than 35 in good health.

This chain links TRBV6-5 with TRBJ2-5; the D gene could be TRBD1 or TRBD2 (5 bases each). Trimming pared 5 bases from V and 3 bases from J, leaving 13 bases between. This CDR3 contains 14 residues. Germline CDR1 reads MNHEY; CDR2 reads SVGAGI. The CDR3 reads CASSLGRAEETQYF. The CDR3 bases are TGTGCCAGCAGTCTGGGACGGGCCGAAGAGACCCAGTACTTC.

Only a few counts were recorded for this clone. The chain joins TRBV9 to TRBJ2-7; 15 bases agree with TRBD2. V was clipped by 4 bases and J by 6 bases; unmatched bases: 5. The CDR3 spans 15 residues. Germline lookup yields CDR1 SGDLS and CDR2 YYNGEE. The CDR3 is CASSPPGLAGGEQYF. The CDR3 DNA sequence: TGTGCCAGCAGCCCACCGGGACTAGCGGGAGGCGAGCAGTACTTC.

This clone was picked up one time. Additional DNA sequences in this sample encode the identical CDR3. The V and J genes are TRBV9 and TRBJ2-1, with TRBD2 matching over 7 bases. Germline trimming cut 2 bases from V and 5 bases from J; bases unmatched to any gene: 4. This CDR3 is built from 14 residues. The germline V gene has CDR1 SGDLS and CDR2 YYNGEE. The CDR3 DNA sequence: TGTGCCAGCAGCGTGGCTAGCGGAAACAATGAGCAGTTCTTC. Amino acid sequence: CASSVASGNNEQFF.

Only a few counts were recorded for this clone. V usage is TRBV29-1 and J usage is TRBJ2-6; perhaps D is TRBD1 or TRBD2 (5 bases each). Trimming took off 7 bases at V and 0 bases at J, with 16 bases between the two ends. CDR1 and CDR2 from the germline V gene are SQVTM and ANQGSEA. The CDR3 runs 16 residues. The DNA for the CDR3 is TGCAGCGCCAAGGGGTTGAGGGGCTCTGGGGCCAACGTCCTGACTTTC. Translation: CSAKGLRGSGANVLTF.

This clone showed up just a few times. The chain employs TRBV30 and TRBJ1-5; D is perhaps TRBD1 (6 bases). CDR3 length: 15 residues. Germline V gene lookup returns CDR1 GTSNPN and CDR2 SVGIG (reference sequence). Deletions cut 0 bases from V and 4 bases from J, with 13 bases between. The CDR3 DNA reads TGTGCCTGGAGTGTATCGGGGGGGCTGAATCAGCCCCAGCATTTT. Residues: CAWSVSGGLNQPQHF.

The chain links TRBV30 to TRBJ2-6, with D hard to call. Trimming took 2 bases from V and 2 from J, leaving 4 bases between them. The CDR3 is made up of 13 amino acids. CDR1 is GTSNPN, CDR2 SVGIG, per germline (reference sequence). The DNA of the CDR3 is TGTGCCTGGAGTCGGCCTGGGGCCAACGTCCTGACTTTC. It encodes CAWSRPGANVLTF.

This chain uses TRBV5-6 with TRBJ2-3, with 9 bases lining up with TRBD2. The CDR3 covers 16 residues. The junction had 6 bases not matched to a gene; V was cut back by 0 bases and J by 4 bases. CDR1 and CDR2 (germline): SGHDT, YYEEEE. CDR3: CASSLEGGRAADTQYF. The DNA for the CDR3 is TGTGCCAGCAGCTTGGAGGGCGGGAGGGCCGCAGATACGCAGTATTTT.

The CDR3 is CASSRLAEKDETQYF. CDR3 DNA: TGTGCCAGCAGCCGACTAGCGGAAAAGGATGAGACCCAGTACTTC. V usage is TRBV7-8 and J usage is TRBJ2-5; 9 nucleotides agree with TRBD2. The germline V gene encodes CDR1 SGHVS and CDR2 FQNEAQ. The V gene end was trimmed by 5 bases and the J gene end by 5 bases; junction bases not matched to a gene: 9. This CDR3 comprises 15 residues.

The chain combines TRBV28 with TRBJ2-7, with D unclear. The CDR3 covers 13 residues. CDR1 and CDR2 (germline): MDHEN, SYDVKM. Deletions cut 2 bases from V and 4 bases from J, with 9 bases between. CDR3 residues: CASSLALTYEQYF. CDR3 coding DNA: TGTGCCAGCAGTTTAGCACTTACATACGAGCAGTACTTC. The full variable domain, rest sourced from reference TRBV28 and TRBJ2-7, is DVKVTQSSRYLVKRTGEKVFLECVQDMDHENMFWYRQDPGLGLRLIYFSYDVKMKEKGDIPEGYSVSREKKERFSLILESASTNQTSMYLCASSLALTYEQYFGPGTRLTVT.

The chain couples TRBV9 to TRBJ1-3; a possible D gene is TRBD1 (6 bases). Germline V gene sequence: CDR1 SGDLS, CDR2 YYNGEE. Trimming removed 4 bases at V and 0 bases at J, with 14 bases between. The CDR3 covers 16 residues. CDR3 sequence: CASSPTGQNSGNTIYF. The CDR3 coding sequence is TGTGCCAGCAGCCCAACAGGACAGAACTCTGGAAACACCATATATTTT.

This clone was observed a handful of times. The genes are TRBV6-6 and TRBJ2-7; a weak D match, TRBD1 (6 bases). The CDR3 has 15 amino acids. V lost 4 bases and J lost 7, with 20 bases in between. Germline-derived CDR1 and CDR2 are MNHNY and SVGAGI (reference sequence). Here the CDR3 reads CASSSHAGTPGEQYF. CDR3 nucleotides: TGTGCCAGCAGTTCCCACGCCGGGACACCCGGTGAGCAGTACTTC.

This clone was detected a few times. J is TRBJ2-2 and V is TRBV29-1, with TRBD2 identical over 7 bases. The V gene's germline CDR1 is SQVTM and CDR2 ANQGSEA. The CDR3 runs to 15 residues. Trimming cost V 5 bases and J 3 bases; bases outside gene matches: 9. The CDR3 here is CSVTAQGGDTGELFF. The CDR3 nucleotides read TGCAGCGTTACGGCTCAGGGAGGGGACACCGGGGAGCTGTTTTTT.

This clone was picked up a small number of times. This chain connects TRBV7-2 to TRBJ2-1, with 7 bases matching TRBD2. Germline values: CDR1 SGHTA, CDR2 FQGNSA. CDR3 length: 15 amino acids. With V trimmed by 3 bases and J by 3 bases, 5 bases remained unmatched. The CDR3 here is CASSFSASGYNEQFF. The CDR3 region has the DNA TGTGCCAGCAGCTTTTCGGCTAGCGGCTACAATGAGCAGTTCTTC.

The chain uses TRBV4-3 and TRBJ2-7; the D is unclear. Trimming cost V 0 bases and J 9 bases, with 18 bases left between them. There are 15 residues in the CDR3. CDR1 LGHNA and CDR2 YSLEER come from the germline V gene. The CDR3, as DNA: TGCGCCAGCAGCCAAGATGGAGTCTCCTCTAAGGGGCAGTACTTC. Translation gives CASSQDGVSSKGQYF.

Points on this clone: Other DNA sequences in this specimen translate into the identical CDR3. This chain uses TRBV29-1 with TRBJ2-3; unclear D gene. Germline V gene sequence: CDR1 SQVTM, CDR2 ANQGSEA. The CDR3 is 11 amino acids. V dropped 5 bases and J dropped 4 bases, with 7 bases sitting between them. This CDR3 reads CSVRGADTQYF. CDR3 nucleotide sequence: TGCAGCGTTCGAGGTGCAGATACGCAGTATTTT.

The chain uses TRBV7-8 and TRBJ2-1; no definite D call. V lost 0 bases to trimming and J lost 5 bases, with 5 bases between them. Germline CDR1 is SGHVS and CDR2 is FQNEAQ. The CDR3 totals 13 residues. CDR3 sequence: CASSLAENNEQFF. The CDR3 region has the DNA TGTGCCAGCAGCTTAGCCGAGAACAATGAGCAGTTCTTC.

The chain combines TRBV10-3 with TRBJ2-5; TRBD2 matches at 15 bases. CDR1 is ENHRY, CDR2 SYGVKD, per germline. The V gene end was trimmed by 7 bases and the J gene end by 4 bases; junction bases not matched to a gene: 4. The CDR3 spans 15 residues. The CDR3 nucleotides read TGTGCCATCACCCAGGGACTAGCGGGAGGAGAGACCCAGTACTTC. Translated: CAITQGLAGGETQYF.

Concerning this clone itself: Other DNA sequences from this sample encode an identical CDR3 as well. The chain recombines TRBV30 with TRBJ1-5; D call uncertain. With 2 bases removed from V and 2 bases from J, the gap between germline ends came to 7 bases. The V gene's germline CDR1 is GTSNPN and CDR2 SVGIG (reference sequence). The CDR3 is made up of 13 amino acids. This CDR3 is CAWSTRGNQPQHF. The CDR3 DNA follows: TGTGCCTGGAGTACCCGGGGCAATCAGCCCCAGCATTTT.

Concerning this clone itself: Other DNA sequences in the sample encode the same CDR3. V and J are TRBV7-2 and TRBJ2-5; possible D gene TRBD2, 5 bases. The CDR3 spans 14 residues. V lost 3 bases and J 8 bases, leaving 16 bases between the germline ends. The V gene's germline CDR1 is SGHTA and CDR2 FQGNSA. CDR3: CASSLLGPGETQYF. The CDR3 DNA reads as TGTGCCAGCAGCTTGCTAGGCCCCGGGGAAACCCAGTACTTC.